A single sample is the source of the 27 T cell receptor beta chains below, sequenced in a study of control samples from healthy donors and cancer patients. TCRdb's table, derived via immunoSEQ multiplex PCR, lists solely in-frame clones and lacks some. This table has 130,000 to 150,000 clones, over 85% appearing once. Sequenced sample: blood. The receptors were gathered from a man younger than 35 in good health.

This rearrangement joins TRBV30 to TRBJ2-2; tentative D call: TRBD2 (5 bases). The CDR3 covers 11 residues. Germline CDR1 and CDR2: GTSNPN and SVGIG (reference sequence). V was pared by 5 bases and J by 7 bases, with 8 bases between. CDR3 region: CAWAGGGELFF. The CDR3 region has the DNA TGTGCCTGGGCTGGAGGCGGGGAGCTGTTTTTT.

This clone was seen only a few times. The chain links TRBV4-2 to TRBJ1-5; D gene unclear. The CDR3 consists of 15 residues. V shed 0 bases and J shed 11 bases, with 17 bases lying between them. Per the germline V gene, CDR1 is LGHNA and CDR2 is YNFKEQ. The CDR3 protein is CASSQDWILLGTQHF. The CDR3 nucleotides read TGTGCCAGCAGCCAAGACTGGATCCTCCTGGGGACCCAGCATTTT.

The count of this clone is one. The chain couples TRBV7-2 to TRBJ1-5; no firm D call. This CDR3 region has 12 residues. Germline assignment: CDR1 SGHTA and CDR2 FQGNSA. V lost 8 bases, J lost 3 bases, and 8 bases lay in between. The DNA for the CDR3 is TGTGCCAGCGGAGCGAACAATCAGCCCCAGCATTTT. It encodes CASGANNQPQHF.

V and J are TRBV6-6 and TRBJ2-2; D unresolved. Germline V lookup: CDR1 MNHNY, CDR2 SVGAGI (reference sequence). The CDR3 runs to 13 residues. V lost 7 bases to trimming and J lost 3 bases, with 9 bases between them. In DNA, the CDR3 is TGTGCCAGCATTCTCGACTACACCGGGGAGCTGTTTTTT. Translation: CASILDYTGELFF.

V gene TRBV19 combines with J gene TRBJ2-3; D unresolved. This CDR3 is built from 14 residues. V lost 3 bases and J lost 2, with 9 bases in between. The germline V gene has CDR1 LNHDA and CDR2 SQIVND (reference sequence). Here the CDR3 reads CASSISQVTDTQYF. DNA of the CDR3: TGTGCCAGTAGTATCTCTCAGGTCACAGATACGCAGTATTTT.

The gene calls are TRBV29-1 and TRBJ2-1, with TRBD1 matching over 7 bases. The V gene's germline CDR1 is SQVTM and CDR2 ANQGSEA. With V trimmed by 4 bases and J by 0 bases, 6 bases remained unmatched. The CDR3 runs to 15 residues. The CDR3 sequence: CSVGTGAVSYNEQFF. The DNA of the CDR3 is TGCAGCGTTGGAACAGGGGCGGTCTCCTACAATGAGCAGTTCTTC.

The chain links TRBV7-9 to TRBJ1-1, with 9 bases aligning to TRBD1. This CDR3 has 17 residues. CDR1 is SEHNR and CDR2 is FQNEAQ in the germline V gene (reference sequence). The V and J ends lost 4 bases and 1 base, in that order; junction bases with no gene match: 10. The CDR3 DNA reads TGTGCCAGCAGCTCCCGATTTGGGACAGGGTGGAACACTGAAGCTTTCTTT. This encodes CASSSRFGTGWNTEAFF. Full variable domain (missing parts from reference TRBV7-9 and TRBJ1-1): DTGVSQNPRHKITKRGQNVTFRCDPISEHNRLYWYRQTLGQGPEFLTYFQNEAQLEKSRLLSDRFSAERPKGSFSTLEIQRTEQGDSAMYLCASSSRFGTGWNTEAFFGQGTRLTVV.

The V and J genes are TRBV6-5 and TRBJ2-2; D is ambiguous. Between the trimmed V and J ends, which lost 6 bases and 5 bases, there was a span of 16 bases. Germline CDR1 MNHEY, CDR2 SVGAGI. The CDR3 length is 15 residues. Written as DNA, the CDR3 is TGTGCCAGCAGCCGTAATAACCACCGTACCGGGGAGCTGTTTTTT. It translates to CASSRNNHRTGELFF.

This sequence joins TRBV28 and TRBJ1-5; TRBD1 agrees at 7 bases. The CDR3 runs to 14 residues. The germline V gene encodes CDR1 MDHEN and CDR2 SYDVKM. V lost 8 bases, J lost 10 bases, and 14 bases stayed unmatched. CDR3 residues: CASGLGRGQRPQHF. CDR3 DNA sequence: TGTGCCAGCGGGCTAGGGAGGGGGCAGCGACCCCAGCATTTT. The full variable domain, completed using reference TRBV28 and TRBJ1-5, is DVKVTQSSRYLVKRTGEKVFLECVQDMDHENMFWYRQDPGLGLRLIYFSYDVKMKEKGDIPEGYSVSREKKERFSLILESASTNQTSMYLCASGLGRGQRPQHFGDGTRLSIL.

The CDR3 reads CASSRTSSYNSPLHF. The DNA of the CDR3 is TGTGCCAGCTCCAGAACCAGCTCCTATAATTCACCCCTCCACTTT. J is TRBJ1-6 and V is TRBV6-5; D remains unclear. Trimming removed 8 bases from V and 0 bases from J, with 11 bases in between. Per the germline V gene, CDR1 is MNHEY and CDR2 is SVGAGI. This CDR3 is built from 15 residues.

CDR3 DNA: TGTGCCACCAGCTCCCGGAGGCCTCACACCGGGGAGCTGTTTTTT. Residues: CATSSRRPHTGELFF. The J gene is TRBJ2-2, the V gene TRBV15, with D tentatively TRBD2 (5 bases). The V end lost 5 bases, the J end lost 3 bases, and 13 bases lay between the germline ends. Germline V gives CDR1 LNHNV, CDR2 YYDKDF (reference sequence). CDR3 size: 15 residues.

The J gene is TRBJ1-1, the V gene TRBV6-5; possible D gene TRBD1, 5 bases. V lost 5 bases to trimming and J lost 1 base, with 14 bases between them. CDR3 length: 15 amino acids. The germline gives CDR1 MNHEY, CDR2 SVGAGI. The chain's CDR3 is CASSPTRRANTEAFF. The CDR3 region has the DNA TGTGCCAGCAGTCCCACCCGCAGGGCGAACACTGAAGCTTTCTTT.

The CDR3 region is CASSLAGQTLHNEQFF. In DNA, the CDR3 is TGTGCCAGCAGCTTAGCCGGCCAAACTTTACACAATGAGCAGTTCTTC. The chain carries TRBV7-2 and TRBJ2-1, with D uncertain. The V end lost 0 bases, the J end lost 5 bases, and 14 bases lay between the germline ends. Germline-derived CDR1 and CDR2 are SGHTA and FQGNSA. This CDR3 comprises 16 residues.

The chain recombines TRBV7-3 with TRBJ2-1, with unresolved D. Germline V CDR1 and CDR2: SGHTA, FQGTGA. V was cut by 5 bases and J by 0 bases, with 17 bases left in between. This CDR3 comprises 17 residues. CDR3 sequence: CASSPPVAGRSYNEQFF. The CDR3 DNA reads TGTGCCAGCAGCCCCCCAGTCGCAGGTCGCTCCTACAATGAGCAGTTCTTC.

The CDR3 loop is CASSSTQGSGEQYF. As DNA, the CDR3 is TGTGCCAGCTCGTCAACACAGGGTAGCGGCGAGCAGTACTTC. The rearrangement links TRBV18 to TRBJ2-7; either TRBD1 or TRBD2 may fit D (6 bases each). This CDR3 has 14 amino acids. The germline gives CDR1 KGHSH, CDR2 LQKENI. V was shortened by 6 bases and J by 6 bases, with 18 bases between the two germline ends. Full variable domain (outside the CDR3, taken from reference TRBV18 and TRBJ2-7): NAGVMQNPRHLVRRRGQEARLRCSPMKGHSHVYWYRQLPEEGLKFMVYLQKENIIDESGMPKERFSAEFPKEGPSILRIQQVVRGDSAAYFCASSSTQGSGEQYFGPGTRLTVT.

The chain joins TRBV6-1 to TRBJ2-7; the match to TRBD1 covers 8 bases. The CDR3 runs to 16 residues. V gave up 4 bases and J gave up 2 bases; unmatched junction bases: 10. Germline V gene data show CDR1 as MNHNS and CDR2 as SASEGT. CDR3 sequence (DNA): TGTGCCAGCAGTGGGGACAGGCTCTACGGTGCCTACGAGCAGTACTTC. Translating gives CASSGDRLYGAYEQYF.

V usage is TRBV5-6 and J usage is TRBJ1-1, with D unresolved. The CDR3 runs 13 residues. Germline loops: CDR1 SGHDT, CDR2 YYEEEE. Trimming removed 3 bases from V and 0 bases from J, with 6 bases in between. The CDR3 loop is CASSSDMNTEAFF. Written as DNA, the CDR3 is TGTGCCAGCAGCTCGGATATGAACACTGAAGCTTTCTTT.

The chain is built from TRBV11-2 and TRBJ1-1, with no clear D. CDR1 is SGHAT, CDR2 FQNNGV, per germline. This CDR3 comprises 15 residues. V was trimmed by 1 base and J by 0 bases, leaving 9 bases between them. DNA of the CDR3: TGTGCCAGCAGCTTAGTAAGGGCCATGAACACTGAAGCTTTCTTT. It codes for CASSLVRAMNTEAFF.

The J gene is TRBJ1-5, the V gene TRBV30; D not resolved. The ends were cut back, 1 base at V and 5 bases at J, with 6 bases in the middle. The CDR3 runs 12 residues. The germline gives CDR1 GTSNPN, CDR2 SVGIG (reference sequence). The CDR3 protein is CAWSDKDQPQHF. In DNA, the CDR3 is TGTGCCTGGAGTGATAAAGATCAGCCCCAGCATTTT.

This clone was detected only once. The V and J genes are TRBV4-1 and TRBJ1-3; D remains unclear. V was trimmed by 2 bases and J by 2 bases, leaving 13 bases between them. Per germline, CDR1 MGHRA and CDR2 YSYEKL. CDR3 length: 16 residues. The CDR3 region is CASSQLEGSPGNTIYF. DNA for the CDR3: TGCGCCAGCAGCCAACTCGAGGGATCCCCTGGAAACACCATATATTTT.

This clone was recorded a few times. The genes are TRBV5-5 and TRBJ1-1; unclear D gene. Germline loops: CDR1 SGHKS, CDR2 YYEKEE (reference sequence). CDR3 length: 14 amino acids. The V and J ends lost 1 base and 1 base respectively, with 8 bases between them. Here the CDR3 DNA reads TGTGCCAGCAGCTTGCGGTTCCAGAACACTGAAGCTTTCTTT. Protein: CASSLRFQNTEAFF. The full variable domain, in which reference TRBV5-5 and TRBJ1-1 provide the parts outside the CDR3, is DAGVTQSPTHLIKTRGQQVTLRCSPISGHKSVSWYQQVLGQGPQFIFQYYEKEERGRGNFPDRFSARQFPNYSSELNVNALLLGDSALYLCASSLRFQNTEAFFGQGTRLTVV.

In the case of this clone: The same CDR3 can be traced to other DNA sequences in this sample. J is TRBJ2-2 and V is TRBV9; D uncertain. The CDR3 length is 13 residues. Trimming pared 0 bases from V and 5 bases from J, leaving 5 bases between. The germline CDR1 and CDR2 sequences are SGDLS and YYNGEE. CDR3 region: CASSVGVTGELFF. The CDR3 DNA is TGTGCCAGCAGCGTAGGGGTAACCGGGGAGCTGTTTTTT.

The rearrangement links TRBV13 to TRBJ1-4; 7 nucleotides line up with TRBD1. V lost 4 bases to trimming and J lost 4 bases; unmatched junction nucleotides: 9. Germline V gene lookup returns CDR1 PRHDT and CDR2 FYEKMQ (reference sequence). This CDR3 has 16 residues. CDR3 sequence reads: CASSSEPTGLNEKLFF. DNA for the CDR3: TGTGCCAGCAGCTCCGAACCGACAGGGCTTAATGAAAAACTGTTTTTT.

The V call is TRBV30, the J call TRBJ2-2, with 7 bases fitting TRBD2. Germline V gene lookup returns CDR1 GTSNPN and CDR2 SVGIG (reference sequence). There are 14 residues in the CDR3. J gave up 6 bases and V 4 bases, and 8 bases lay outside the gene matches. The CDR3 DNA follows: TGTGCCTGGACAGGCGGGAGCGCCTCCGGGGAGCTGTTTTTT. This gives the protein CAWTGGSASGELFF.

This rearrangement joins TRBV21-1 to TRBJ1-6. TRBV21-1 is described as a pseudogene. The CDR3 contains 15 residues. The CDR3 spells CASSKIGGGNSPLHF. The DNA of the CDR3 is TGTGCCAGCAGCAAGATAGGCGGGGGTAATTCACCCCTCCACTTT.

The chain joins TRBV6-2 or TRBV6-3 to TRBJ1-6; the D is unclear. The germline V gene has CDR1 MNHEY and CDR2 SVGEGT. Trimming removed 0 bases from V and 13 bases from J, with 13 bases in between. This CDR3 is built from 14 residues. The CDR3 DNA sequence: TGTGCCAGCAGTTACTCGCCGACGGTAGTTCCCCTCCACTTT. Its protein product is CASSYSPTVVPLHF.

The rearrangement joins TRBV5-4 to TRBJ2-7; 8 nucleotides match TRBD1. Germline-derived CDR1 and CDR2 are SGHNT and YYREEE (reference sequence). V was clipped by 0 bases and J by 2 bases; unmatched bases: 4. The CDR3 is 15 residues long. CDR3: CASSLAGQAPYEQYF. The CDR3 DNA follows: TGTGCCAGCAGCTTGGCGGGACAGGCCCCCTACGAGCAGTACTTC.